This T cell receptor beta chain is drawn from a study of blood T cell repertoires in COVID-19. Study-wide context: Sites across the United States, Italy and Spain contributed samples from acute and convalescent COVID-19. PBMCs, B-cell-depleted T cells, or T cells were the source of the cDNA or gDNA that made up the material.

Original processing methods: Reference gene primer amplification gave nucleated cell count estimates. The table came from immunoSEQ multiplex PCR; TCRdb's copy has only in-frame clones and leaves some out. Clone size and V and J calls were adopted from that table, with D and trimming inferred from the DNA. The repertoire includes around 140,000 clones, roughly 81% of them detected once, and less than 4% sits in the top ten. The V end lost 4 bases, the J end lost 8 bases, and 19 bases lay between the germline ends. The CDR3 extends over 15 amino acids. Per germline, CDR1 SGDLS and CDR2 YYNGEE. This clone was seen just once. All enrollees were roughly 18 to 95 years old and from some 24 US areas.

V and J are TRBV9 and TRBJ2-4; D perhaps matches TRBD2 (6 bases). The clonotype comes from a woman aged 45-65 years with acute COVID-19. Sequenced: PBMCs or T cells enriched from blood (not recorded which). Written as DNA, the CDR3 is TGTGCCAGCAGCCCCGTCGGGGAAGGAGGGGACATTCAGTACTTC. Encoded protein: CASSPVGEGGDIQYF.